The 21 T cell receptor beta chains below come from one sample, sequenced in a study of shared clonotypes between healthy human individuals (dated by TCRdb to about 2020). Library method: the immunoSEQ multiplex PCR assay. Sourced from immuneACCESS, this table was stored by TCRdb with only in-frame sequences that have V and J called. A share of the clones is absent; for the studies checked, an unresolved V gene accounts for under half, and the remainder has no known explanation. In all, the sample holds 2 million to 2.5 million clones, and almost 96% of those were seen once. The ten largest make up 0.1% to 0.15% of the sample. Sample: naive CD4+ T cells sorted from blood. In light of the paper, this sample's cell subset or site label describes: CD45RA+ positively selected. The receptors here all came from a man aged 18 to 35 in good health.

This chain joins TRBV6-1 and TRBJ1-4; no clear D gene. The V gene's germline CDR1 is MNHNS and CDR2 SASEGT. The V gene lost 0 bases and the J gene lost 13 bases, with 9 bases spanning the gap. The CDR3 has 12 amino acids. The CDR3 is CASSEAQRGLFF. The CDR3 bases are TGTGCCAGCAGTGAAGCGCAACGAGGACTGTTTTTT.

The chain couples TRBV19 to TRBJ1-2; maybe TRBD1 (5 bases). The CDR3 is 13 residues long. Per the germline V gene, CDR1 is LNHDA and CDR2 is SQIVND (reference sequence). V was shortened by 3 bases and J by 7 bases, with 12 bases between the two germline ends. The CDR3 DNA follows: TGTGCCAGTAGTATGGGGTCAGGGTTTGGCTACACCTTC. Its protein is CASSMGSGFGYTF.

The chain recombines TRBV28 with TRBJ1-4, with TRBD1 identical over 7 bases. Germline CDR1 MDHEN, CDR2 SYDVKM. Losses at the gene ends were 6 bases for V and 3 bases for J; bases not matched to a gene: 4. The CDR3 consists of 14 residues. CDR3 sequence: CASRPGGANEKLFF. CDR3 nucleotides: TGTGCCAGCAGACCAGGGGGTGCTAATGAAAAACTGTTTTTT.

The gene calls are TRBV27 and TRBJ2-7; D may be TRBD1 or TRBD2 (5 bases each). There are 15 residues in the CDR3. Germline V gives CDR1 MNHEY, CDR2 SMNVEV (reference sequence). Trimming left V 2 bases short and J 3 bases short, with 14 bases between. The DNA for the CDR3 is TGTGCCAGCAGTTTACAGTCGGGGCCCCTCTACGAGCAGTACTTC. Protein: CASSLQSGPLYEQYF.

The chain joins TRBV7-9 to TRBJ2-7; no clear D. Germline-derived CDR1 and CDR2 are SEHNR and FQNEAQ (reference sequence). V lost 4 bases and J lost 6, with 7 bases in between. This CDR3 region has 11 residues. The CDR3 bases are TGTGCCAGCAGCTCGAGTGTCGAGCAGTACTTC. This codes for CASSSSVEQYF.

The chain joins TRBV6-4 to TRBJ1-2; D gene uncertain. The germline gives CDR1 MRHNA, CDR2 SNTAGT. CDR3 length: 14 amino acids. The germline V and J ends were trimmed by 2 bases and 4 bases, with 11 bases remaining between them. The CDR3 reads CASSDLRPLYGYTF. In DNA form, the CDR3 reads TGTGCCAGCAGTGACCTCCGACCGCTCTATGGCTACACCTTC.

The V gene is TRBV2, the J gene TRBJ2-5, with D perhaps matching TRBD2 (5 bases). The CDR3 contains 14 residues. V shed 6 bases and J shed 7 bases, with 18 bases lying between them. Germline V lookup: CDR1 SNHLY, CDR2 FYNNEI. The CDR3 region has the DNA TGTGCCAGCAGGGAGACTACCACCCTAGGGACCCAGTACTTC. As protein: CASRETTTLGTQYF.

The V call is TRBV2, the J call TRBJ2-3; maybe TRBD2 (5 bases). Germline V gives CDR1 SNHLY, CDR2 FYNNEI. The germline V and J ends were trimmed by 4 bases and 5 bases, with 19 bases remaining between them. CDR3 length equals 16 residues. CDR3 amino acids: CASSVYGGMAGDTQYF. The CDR3 bases are TGTGCCAGCAGTGTGTATGGCGGCATGGCGGGAGATACGCAGTATTTT.

This clone has just one count. The CDR3 nucleotides read TGTGCCAGCAGCCACGGGACAATAGCTAACTATGGCTACACCTTC. It encodes CASSHGTIANYGYTF. This rearrangement joins TRBV7-2 to TRBJ1-2; D is perhaps TRBD1 (6 bases). This CDR3 region has 15 residues. The V end was cut by 5 bases, the J end by 0 bases, with 13 bases between. Per the germline V gene, CDR1 is SGHTA and CDR2 is FQGNSA.

The V gene is TRBV19, the J gene TRBJ1-5; 7 bases fit TRBD1. V dropped 2 bases and J dropped 4; count of bases not matched to a gene: 8. The CDR3 spans 16 residues. Germline loops: CDR1 LNHDA, CDR2 SQIVND (reference sequence). The DNA for the CDR3 is TGTGCCAGTAGTATACGCGGCGTGGGACAGAATCAGCCCCAGCATTTT. Its protein product is CASSIRGVGQNQPQHF. Full variable domain (outside the CDR3, taken from reference TRBV19 and TRBJ1-5): DGGITQSPKYLFRKEGQNVTLSCEQNLNHDAMYWYRQDPGQGLRLIYYSQIVNDFQKGDIAEGYSVSREKKESFPLTVTSAQKNPTAFYLCASSIRGVGQNQPQHFGDGTRLSIL.

The chain links TRBV6-1 to TRBJ1-3, with TRBD1 matching 10 bases. CDR1 and CDR2 from the germline V gene are MNHNS and SASEGT. There are 18 residues in the CDR3. The J segment lost 0 bases and the V segment lost 3 bases, leaving 8 bases of the junction unmatched. The CDR3 nucleotides read TGTGCCAGCAGTGACGACCGGGACAGGGGAAGCTCTGGAAACACCATATATTTT. Amino acid sequence: CASSDDRDRGSSGNTIYF.

With regard to this clone: Within the sample, other DNA sequences also encode this same CDR3. The J gene is TRBJ2-7, the V gene TRBV19; D is possibly TRBD2 (5 bases). This CDR3 contains 13 residues. The V end lost 1 base, the J end lost 4 bases, and 8 bases lay between the germline ends. Germline CDR1 and CDR2: LNHDA and SQIVND (reference sequence). The CDR3 DNA is TGTGCCAGTAGTATAGGAACGGGGTACGAGCAGTACTTC. Translating gives CASSIGTGYEQYF.

The V and J genes are TRBV4-1 and TRBJ2-7; 8 bases line up with TRBD2. Per germline, CDR1 MGHRA and CDR2 YSYEKL. This CDR3 is 14 amino acids long. V was clipped by 2 bases and J by 2 bases; unmatched bases: 2. This CDR3 reads CASSQTGGPYEQYF. CDR3 nucleotides: TGCGCCAGCAGCCAAACGGGAGGGCCCTACGAGCAGTACTTC.

This clone was recorded only once. The chain uses TRBV4-3 and TRBJ1-2; TRBD1 might be the D (6 bases). Germline lookup yields CDR1 LGHNA and CDR2 YSLEER. The V and J ends lost 0 bases and 2 bases respectively, with 13 bases between them. The CDR3 is made up of 16 amino acids. Written as DNA, the CDR3 is TGCGCCAGCAGCCAAGATACAGGGAAATCAAACTATGGCTACACCTTC. It encodes CASSQDTGKSNYGYTF.

The genes are TRBV30 and TRBJ2-5; possibly TRBD1 for D (5 bases). The CDR3 length is 13 residues. The germline V and J ends were trimmed by 0 bases and 5 bases, with 10 bases remaining between them. The germline gives CDR1 GTSNPN, CDR2 SVGIG (reference sequence). The CDR3 coding sequence is TGTGCCTGGAGTGTGTCAGGGCCGGAGACCCAGTACTTC. Amino acids: CAWSVSGPETQYF.

V is TRBV7-6 and J is TRBJ1-3; D call uncertain. The CDR3 loop spans 14 amino acids. Germline CDR1 SGHVS, CDR2 FNYEAQ. Trimming took 2 bases from V and 5 from J, leaving 10 bases between them. DNA of the CDR3: TGTGCCAGCAGCTTACAGTCTATGAGAAACACCATATATTTT. Protein: CASSLQSMRNTIYF.

The chain combines TRBV6-1 with TRBJ2-7; D ambiguous. This CDR3 comprises 14 residues. CDR1 is MNHNS, CDR2 SASEGT, per germline. V was cut by 2 bases and J by 0 bases, with 8 bases left in between. CDR3 region: CASSEQASSYEQYF. The CDR3 DNA follows: TGTGCCAGCAGTGAACAGGCAAGCTCCTACGAGCAGTACTTC.

This chain links TRBV6-5 with TRBJ1-5; unclear D gene. Deletions cut 5 bases from V and 10 bases from J, with 21 bases between. The CDR3 contains 15 residues. Germline V gene lookup returns CDR1 MNHEY and CDR2 SVGAGI. Here the CDR3 DNA reads TGTGCCAGCAGTCCGGCCGAACAGCCCTATCTTCCCCAGCATTTT. This gives the protein CASSPAEQPYLPQHF.

The chain is built from TRBV27 and TRBJ2-5; TRBD2 might be the D (5 bases). In germline, CDR1 is MNHEY, CDR2 SMNVEV (reference sequence). The CDR3 sequence is 13 residues long. V was cut by 7 bases and J by 4 bases, with 13 bases left in between. The CDR3 loop is CASTGNKRETQYF. The CDR3 nucleotides are TGTGCCAGCACCGGGAACAAAAGAGAGACCCAGTACTTC.

The chain couples TRBV5-5 to TRBJ2-3; maybe TRBD1 (6 bases). Germline-derived CDR1 and CDR2 are SGHKS and YYEKEE (reference sequence). The CDR3 is made up of 15 amino acids. The germline V and J ends were trimmed by 4 bases and 2 bases, with 14 bases remaining between them. This chain's CDR3 is CASSRIQGNTDTQYF. DNA for the CDR3: TGTGCCAGCAGCCGCATTCAGGGGAACACAGATACGCAGTATTTT.

The chain employs TRBV27 and TRBJ1-2, with a weak D call TRBD1 (6 bases). Germline CDR1 and CDR2: MNHEY and SMNVEV (reference sequence). This CDR3 comprises 14 residues. V shed 4 bases and J shed 8 bases, with 17 bases lying between them. Here the CDR3 DNA reads TGTGCCAGCAGTTCCAACTCGGGGGCCCCCGGCTACACCTTC. Its translation is CASSSNSGAPGYTF.